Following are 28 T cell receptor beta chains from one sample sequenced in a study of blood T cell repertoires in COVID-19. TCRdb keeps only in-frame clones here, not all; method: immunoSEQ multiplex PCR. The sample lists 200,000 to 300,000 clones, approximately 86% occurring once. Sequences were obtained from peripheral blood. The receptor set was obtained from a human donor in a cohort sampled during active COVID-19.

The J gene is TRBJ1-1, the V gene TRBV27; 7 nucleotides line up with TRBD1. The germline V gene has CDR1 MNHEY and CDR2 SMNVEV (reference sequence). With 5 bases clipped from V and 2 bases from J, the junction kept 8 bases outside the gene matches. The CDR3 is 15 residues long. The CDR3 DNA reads TGTGCCAGCAGTCCCGGACAGGCGGAAAACACTGAAGCTTTCTTT. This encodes CASSPGQAENTEAFF.

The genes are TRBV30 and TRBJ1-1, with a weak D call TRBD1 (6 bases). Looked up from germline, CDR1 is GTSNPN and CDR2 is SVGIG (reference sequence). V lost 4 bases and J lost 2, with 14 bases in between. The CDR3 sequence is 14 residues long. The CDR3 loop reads CAWNRGGANTEAFF. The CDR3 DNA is TGTGCCTGGAACCGTGGGGGGGCCAACACTGAAGCTTTCTTT.

The chain's CDR3 is CASSQLGPEGARGYTF. CDR3 DNA: TGTGCCAGCAGCCAGCTAGGCCCAGAAGGGGCTCGTGGCTACACCTTC. This sequence joins TRBV28 and TRBJ1-2; maybe TRBD1 (5 bases). Trimming took 6 bases from V and 7 from J, leaving 24 bases between them. Germline CDR1 reads MDHEN; CDR2 reads SYDVKM. CDR3 length equals 16 residues.

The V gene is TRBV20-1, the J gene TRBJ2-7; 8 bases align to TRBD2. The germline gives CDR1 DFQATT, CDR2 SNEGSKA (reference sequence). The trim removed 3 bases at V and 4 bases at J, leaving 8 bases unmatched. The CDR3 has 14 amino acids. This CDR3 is CSASPAGGKYEQYF. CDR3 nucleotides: TGCAGTGCTAGTCCGGCGGGAGGAAAATACGAGCAGTACTTC.

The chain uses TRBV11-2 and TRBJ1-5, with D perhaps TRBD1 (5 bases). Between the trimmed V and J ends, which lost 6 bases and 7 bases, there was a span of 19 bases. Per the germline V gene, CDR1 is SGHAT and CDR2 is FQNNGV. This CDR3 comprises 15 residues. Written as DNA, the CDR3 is TGTGCCAGCAGTCCCCCGTACAGGAAGGGCCAGCCCCAGCATTTT. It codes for CASSPPYRKGQPQHF.

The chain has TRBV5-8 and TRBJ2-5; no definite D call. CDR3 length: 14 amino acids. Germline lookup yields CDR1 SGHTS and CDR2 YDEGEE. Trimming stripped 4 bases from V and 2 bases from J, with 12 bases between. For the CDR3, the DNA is TGTGCCAGCAGCCCGATACGGTTGCAAGAGACCCAGTACTTC. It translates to CASSPIRLQETQYF.

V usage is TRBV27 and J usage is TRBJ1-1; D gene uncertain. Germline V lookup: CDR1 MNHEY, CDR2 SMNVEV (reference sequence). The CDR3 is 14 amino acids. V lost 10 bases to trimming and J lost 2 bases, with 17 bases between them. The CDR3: CATPRVWVNTEAFF. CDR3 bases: TGTGCCACCCCCCGGGTTTGGGTAAACACTGAAGCTTTCTTT.

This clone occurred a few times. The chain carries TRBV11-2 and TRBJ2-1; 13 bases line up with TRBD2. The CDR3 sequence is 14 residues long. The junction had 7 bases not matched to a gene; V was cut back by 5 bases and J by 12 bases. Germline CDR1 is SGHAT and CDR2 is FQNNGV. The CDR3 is CASSQLAGGRLQFF. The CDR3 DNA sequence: TGTGCCAGCAGCCAACTAGCGGGGGGGAGGTTGCAGTTCTTC.

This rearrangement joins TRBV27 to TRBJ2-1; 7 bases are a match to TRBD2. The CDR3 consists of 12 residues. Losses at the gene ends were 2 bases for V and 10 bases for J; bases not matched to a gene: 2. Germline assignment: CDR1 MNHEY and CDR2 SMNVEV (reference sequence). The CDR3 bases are TGTGCCAGCAGTTTACCGGGGGGAGAGCAGTTCTTC. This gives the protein CASSLPGGEQFF.

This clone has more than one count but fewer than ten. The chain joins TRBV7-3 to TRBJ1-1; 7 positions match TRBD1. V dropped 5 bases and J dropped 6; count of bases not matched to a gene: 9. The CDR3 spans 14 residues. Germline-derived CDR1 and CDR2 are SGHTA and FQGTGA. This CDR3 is CASSPKPGTAEAFF. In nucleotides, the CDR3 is TGTGCCAGCAGCCCTAAACCCGGGACAGCTGAAGCTTTCTTT.

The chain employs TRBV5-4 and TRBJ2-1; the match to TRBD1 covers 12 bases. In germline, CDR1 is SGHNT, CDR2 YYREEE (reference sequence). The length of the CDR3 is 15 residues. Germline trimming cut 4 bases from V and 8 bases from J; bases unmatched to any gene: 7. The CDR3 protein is CASSKPGQGAYEQFF. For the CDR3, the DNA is TGTGCCAGCAGCAAGCCGGGACAGGGGGCGTATGAGCAGTTCTTC.

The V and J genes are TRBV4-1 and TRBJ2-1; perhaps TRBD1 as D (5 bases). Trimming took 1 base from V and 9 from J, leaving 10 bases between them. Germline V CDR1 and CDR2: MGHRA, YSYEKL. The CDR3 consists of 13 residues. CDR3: CASSQGQGGEQFF. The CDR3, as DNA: TGCGCCAGCAGCCAAGGGCAGGGCGGTGAGCAGTTCTTC.

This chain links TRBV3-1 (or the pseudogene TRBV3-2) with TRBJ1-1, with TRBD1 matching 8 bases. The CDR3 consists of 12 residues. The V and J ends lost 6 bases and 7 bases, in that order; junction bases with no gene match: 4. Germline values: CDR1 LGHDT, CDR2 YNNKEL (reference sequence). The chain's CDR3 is CASRRQGNEAFF. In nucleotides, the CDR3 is TGTGCCAGCAGGCGACAGGGGAATGAAGCTTTCTTT.

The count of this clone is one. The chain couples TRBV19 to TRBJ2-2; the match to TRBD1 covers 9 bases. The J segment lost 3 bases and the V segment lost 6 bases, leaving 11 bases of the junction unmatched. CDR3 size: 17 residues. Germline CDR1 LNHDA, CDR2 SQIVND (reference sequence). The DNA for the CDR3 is TGTGCCAGTAGCATTCCCCCGGGACAGGGATACACCGGGGAGCTGTTTTTT. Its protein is CASSIPPGQGYTGELFF.

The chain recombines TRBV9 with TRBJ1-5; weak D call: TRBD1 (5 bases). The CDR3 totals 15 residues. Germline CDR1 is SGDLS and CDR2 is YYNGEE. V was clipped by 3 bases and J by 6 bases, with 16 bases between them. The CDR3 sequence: CASSADPAGGQPQHF. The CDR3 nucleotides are TGTGCCAGCAGCGCCGACCCGGCGGGGGGTCAGCCCCAGCATTTT.

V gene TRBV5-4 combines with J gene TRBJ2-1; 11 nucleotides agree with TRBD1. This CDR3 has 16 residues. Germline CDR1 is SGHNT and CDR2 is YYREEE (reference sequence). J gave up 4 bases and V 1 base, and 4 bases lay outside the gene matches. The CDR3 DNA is TGTGCCAGCAGCTTGACTGGGACAGGGGGATACAATGAGCAGTTCTTC. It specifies CASSLTGTGGYNEQFF.

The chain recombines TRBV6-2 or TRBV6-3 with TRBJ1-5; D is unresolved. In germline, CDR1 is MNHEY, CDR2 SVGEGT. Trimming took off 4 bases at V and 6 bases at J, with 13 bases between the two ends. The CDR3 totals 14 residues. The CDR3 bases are TGTGCCAGCAGTTCGAACACGGGAAGTCAGCCCCAGCATTTT. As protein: CASSSNTGSQPQHF.

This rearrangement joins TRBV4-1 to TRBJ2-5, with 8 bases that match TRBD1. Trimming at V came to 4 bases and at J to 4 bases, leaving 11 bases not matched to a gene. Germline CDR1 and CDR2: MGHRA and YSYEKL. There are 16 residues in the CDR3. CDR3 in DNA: TGCGCCAGCAGCCCTAACCCAGGACAGGGAGGAGAGACCCAGTACTTC. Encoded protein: CASSPNPGQGGETQYF.

CDR3 protein: CASSLGSEAFF. The CDR3 DNA reads TGTGCCAGCAGTTTGGGGAGTGAAGCTTTCTTT. The genes are TRBV12-3 or TRBV12-4 and TRBJ1-1, with no clear D. The V and J ends lost 3 bases and 7 bases respectively, with 6 bases between them. The CDR3 contains 11 residues.

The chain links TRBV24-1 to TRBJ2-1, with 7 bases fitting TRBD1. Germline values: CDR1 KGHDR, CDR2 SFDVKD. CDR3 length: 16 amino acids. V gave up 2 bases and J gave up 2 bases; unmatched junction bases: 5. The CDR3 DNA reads TGTGCCACCAGTGATTCAGGCCAGGGGGCCTACAATGAGCAGTTCTTC. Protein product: CATSDSGQGAYNEQFF.

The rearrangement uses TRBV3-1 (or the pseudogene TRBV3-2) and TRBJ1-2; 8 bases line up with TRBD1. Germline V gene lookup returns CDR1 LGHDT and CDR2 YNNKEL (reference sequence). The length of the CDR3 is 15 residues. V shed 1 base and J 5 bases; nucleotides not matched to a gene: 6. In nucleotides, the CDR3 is TGTGCCAGCAGCCAAGGGACAGGGTGGGGGTATGGCTACACCTTC. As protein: CASSQGTGWGYGYTF.

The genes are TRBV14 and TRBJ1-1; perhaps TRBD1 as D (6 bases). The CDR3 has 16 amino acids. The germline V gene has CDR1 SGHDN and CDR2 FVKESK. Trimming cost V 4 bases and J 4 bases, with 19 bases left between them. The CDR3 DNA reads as TGTGCCAGCAGCCCTCCTCCTTTGGGGGCCTTCACTGAAGCTTTCTTT. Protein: CASSPPPLGAFTEAFF.

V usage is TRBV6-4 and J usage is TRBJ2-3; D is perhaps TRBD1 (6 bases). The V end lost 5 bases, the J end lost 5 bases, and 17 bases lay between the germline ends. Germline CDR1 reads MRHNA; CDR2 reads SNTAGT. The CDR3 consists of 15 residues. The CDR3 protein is CASSRKQGREDTQYF. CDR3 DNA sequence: TGTGCCAGCAGTCGCAAACAGGGTAGAGAAGATACGCAGTATTTT.

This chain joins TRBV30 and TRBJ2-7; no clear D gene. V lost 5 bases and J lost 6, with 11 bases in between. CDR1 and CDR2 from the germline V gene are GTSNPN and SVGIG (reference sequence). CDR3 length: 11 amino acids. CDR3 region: CAWAVGSEQYF. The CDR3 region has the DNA TGTGCCTGGGCGGTGGGCTCCGAGCAGTACTTC.

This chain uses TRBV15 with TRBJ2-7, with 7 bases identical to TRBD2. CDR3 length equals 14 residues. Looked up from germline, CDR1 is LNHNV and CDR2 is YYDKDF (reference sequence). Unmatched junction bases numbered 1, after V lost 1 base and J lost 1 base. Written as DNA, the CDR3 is TGTGCCACCAGCAGAGCCGGGAGGTCCTACGAGCAGTACTTC. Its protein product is CATSRAGRSYEQYF.

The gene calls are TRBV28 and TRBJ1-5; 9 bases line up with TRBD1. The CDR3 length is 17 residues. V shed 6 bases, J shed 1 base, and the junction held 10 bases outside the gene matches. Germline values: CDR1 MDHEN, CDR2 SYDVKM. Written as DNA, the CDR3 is TGTGCCAGCAGGCGGACAGGGGAGGTATTGAGCAATCAGCCCCAGCATTTT. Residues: CASRRTGEVLSNQPQHF.

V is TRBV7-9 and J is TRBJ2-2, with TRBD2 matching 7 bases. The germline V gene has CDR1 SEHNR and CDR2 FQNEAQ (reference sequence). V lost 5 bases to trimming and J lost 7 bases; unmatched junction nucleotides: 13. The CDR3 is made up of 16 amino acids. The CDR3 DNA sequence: TGTGCCAGCAGCCCAGGAAGCGGGGTTAATGTCGGGGAGCTGTTTTTT. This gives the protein CASSPGSGVNVGELFF.

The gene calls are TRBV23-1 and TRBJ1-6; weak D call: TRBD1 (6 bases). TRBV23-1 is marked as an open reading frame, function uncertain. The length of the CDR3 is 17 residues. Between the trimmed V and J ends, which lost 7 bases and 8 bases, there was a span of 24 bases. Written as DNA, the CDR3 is TGCGCCAGCACCTCCCGTCGATCCCACAGGGCCGATTCACCCCTCCACTTT. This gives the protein CASTSRRSHRADSPLHF.